A selection of T cell receptor beta chains follows, all from one sample in a study of beta chain features in type 1 diabetes. Profiled with immunoSEQ multiplex PCR; TCRdb holds only in-frame clones, not every one. The sample holds about 710,000 clones, around 15% seen once. The material sequenced was naive CD4+ T cells from blood. These receptors came from a young man with type 1 diabetes. CDR3s include the opening cysteine and the closing phenylalanine or tryptophan. A D gene is named only where the DNA matches it firmly. Clone size appears in some rows only: once, few, many, or a class for an expanded clone.

TRBV4-3	TRBJ2-3	-	TRBD2	CASSQVSSGGMTDTQYF	TGCGCCAGCAGCCAAGTCTCTTCGGGGGGGATGACAGATACGCAGTATTTT
TRBV28	TRBJ2-3	-	-	CASRGPGLNTDTQYF	TGTGCCAGCAGAGGACCGGGACTCAACACAGATACGCAGTATTTT
TRBV4-3	TRBJ1-5	-	-	CASSQDRGNQPQHF	TGCGCCAGCAGCCAAGACAGGGGAAATCAGCCCCAGCATTTT
TRBV6-7	TRBJ2-7	-	-	CASSYSSRAPEDYEQYF	TGTGCCAGCAGTTACTCTAGTAGGGCCCCGGAAGACTACGAGCAGTACTTC
TRBV7-2	TRBJ2-5	-	-	CASSLGTGKETQYF	TGTGCCAGCAGCTTAGGAACAGGGAAAGAGACCCAGTACTTC
TRBV25-1	TRBJ1-1	-	-	CASSLGPNTEAFF	TGTGCCAGCAGCCTCGGACCAAACACTGAAGCTTTCTTT
TRBV6-1	TRBJ1-1	-	-	CASSESGPLNTEAFF	TGTGCCAGCAGTGAATCGGGACCGTTGAACACTGAAGCTTTCTTT
TRBV7-2	TRBJ1-5	-	-	CASSLTFNQPQHF	TGTGCCAGCAGCTTAACGTTCAATCAGCCCCAGCATTTT
TRBV2	TRBJ2-1	few	-	CASTLLSSYNEQFF	TGTGCCAGCACCCTACTAAGCTCCTACAATGAGCAGTTCTTC
TRBV14	TRBJ2-5	-	TRBD2	CASSQGGWAGGETQYF	TGTGCCAGCAGCCAAGGAGGTTGGGCGGGAGGAGAGACCCAGTACTTC
TRBV25-1	TRBJ2-5	-	-	CASSESGGLRETQYF	TGTGCCAGCAGTGAATCCGGGGGATTGCGAGAGACCCAGTACTTC
TRBV9	TRBJ2-7	-	-	CASSSQGYEQYF	TGTGCCAGCAGTTCACAGGGTTACGAGCAGTACTTC
TRBV11-2	TRBJ1-3	few	-	CASSPNRSGNTIYF	TGTGCCAGCAGTCCTAATCGGTCTGGAAACACCATATATTTT
TRBV5-6	TRBJ2-1	few	-	CASSSFLFGDEQFF	TGTGCCAGCAGCTCTTTCCTATTCGGTGATGAGCAGTTCTTC
TRBV25-1	TRBJ1-5	few	-	CASSDLGQGFNQPQHF	TGTGCCAGCAGTGACCTGGGGCAGGGCTTCAATCAGCCCCAGCATTTT
TRBV2	TRBJ2-5	-	-	CASSEGLGGSYQETQYF	TGTGCCAGCAGTGAAGGTTTAGGGGGGAGCTACCAAGAGACCCAGTACTTC
TRBV19	TRBJ2-1	few	TRBD2	CASVGVGRADEQFF	TGTGCCAGCGTGGGAGTCGGGAGGGCCGATGAGCAGTTCTTC
TRBV19	TRBJ2-3	few	-	CASSPLDRSTDTQYF	TGTGCCAGTAGTCCTTTAGACAGAAGCACAGATACGCAGTATTTT
TRBV9	TRBJ2-7	-	-	CASSVGYGIGEQYF	TGTGCCAGCAGCGTAGGTTATGGGATCGGCGAGCAGTACTTC